These 9 T cell receptor beta chains were all obtained from the same sample, sequenced in a study of T-cell reconstitution after alpha-beta-depleted transplantation in children. This sample's TCRbeta library carried unique molecular identifier barcodes. TCRdb analysed the PCR reads with MiXCR anew, one entry per CDR3 protein. This sample has about 500,000 distinct CDR3 sequences, with around a third found just once. Material: PBMCs from the stem cell graft donor, obtained from the stem cell graft. The receptors here all came from a human donor who donated a stem cell graft to a child with aplastic anemia.

The rearrangement uses TRBV27 and TRBJ2-5; D perhaps matches TRBD2 (6 bases). The CDR3 extends over 15 amino acids. Trimming pared 3 bases from V and 5 bases from J, leaving 16 bases between. Germline V gives CDR1 MNHEY, CDR2 SMNVEV (reference sequence). The CDR3 DNA sequence: TGTGCCAGCAGTTTTCGGAGGGCAGCCAGGGAGACCCAGTACTTC. Translation: CASSFRRAARETQYF.

The V gene is TRBV7-8, the J gene TRBJ2-1; D remains ambiguous. The V gene's germline CDR1 is SGHVS and CDR2 FQNEAQ. This CDR3 spans 14 amino acids. V dropped 3 bases and J dropped 9 bases, with 15 bases sitting between them. CDR3: CASSLRRVRAEQFF. The CDR3 bases are TGTGCCAGCAGCTTGAGGCGAGTAAGGGCTGAGCAGTTCTTC. Using reference TRBV7-8 and TRBJ2-1 for the parts outside the CDR3, the full variable domain is GAGVSQSPRYKVAKRGQDVALRCDPISGHVSLFWYQQALGQGPEFLTYFQNEAQLDKSGLPSDRFFAERPEGSVSTLKIQRTQQEDSAVYLCASSLRRVRAEQFFGPGTRLTVL.

This clonotype has more than one count but fewer than ten. The rearrangement links TRBV13 to TRBJ2-4; D is possibly TRBD1 or TRBD2 (5 bases each). This CDR3 comprises 17 residues. Germline loops: CDR1 PRHDT, CDR2 FYEKMQ (reference sequence). V was trimmed by 3 bases and J by 0 bases, leaving 15 bases between them. CDR3: CASSFGAGLLAKNIQYF. As DNA, the CDR3 is TGTGCCAGCAGCTTTGGGGCAGGACTTCTAGCCAAAAACATTCAGTACTTC.

This clonotype was detected a few times. The V gene is TRBV5-1, the J gene TRBJ2-6, with D uncertain. Trimming took off 5 bases at V and 2 bases at J, with 8 bases between the two ends. The V gene's germline CDR1 is SGHRS and CDR2 YFSETQ. The CDR3 runs to 14 residues. In DNA, the CDR3 is TGCGCCAGCAGGTCGGTTACTGGGGCCAACGTCCTGACTTTC. Its translation: CASRSVTGANVLTF. Using reference TRBV5-1 and TRBJ2-6 for the parts outside the CDR3, the full variable domain is KAGVTQTPRYLIKTRGQQVTLSCSPISGHRSVSWYQQTPGQGLQFLFEYFSETQRNKGNFPGRFSGRQFSNSRSEMNVSTLELGDSALYLCASRSVTGANVLTFGAGSRLTVL.

The gene calls are TRBV12-3 or TRBV12-4 and TRBJ1-3, with 9 bases that match TRBD1. The CDR3 has 16 residues. With V trimmed by 4 bases and J by 4 bases, 8 bases remained unmatched. In DNA form, the CDR3 reads TGTGCCAGCAGTTCGAAGGGACAGGGTGTCGGAAACACCATATATTTT. As protein: CASSSKGQGVGNTIYF.

The gene calls are TRBV7-1 and TRBJ1-2; D unclear. TRBV7-1 is flagged as an ORF with uncertain function. The V end was cut by 7 bases, the J end by 6 bases, with 18 bases between. There are 14 residues in the CDR3. CDR3 in DNA: TGTGCCAGCACTCGCCCTCTAGTTTCAAATGGCTACACCTTC. As protein: CASTRPLVSNGYTF.

This clonotype came up a few times. V usage is TRBV4-2 and J usage is TRBJ2-1, with 11 positions matching TRBD2. Germline CDR1 and CDR2: LGHNA and YNFKEQ. V lost 3 bases and J lost 0; bases outside the gene matches: 4. This CDR3 has 17 amino acids. CDR3 sequence reads: CASSHYLAGGSYNEQFF. The CDR3 nucleotides read TGTGCCAGCAGCCACTACCTAGCGGGGGGCTCCTACAATGAGCAGTTCTTC.

This clonotype was counted only a few times. The CDR3 DNA is TGCAGTGCTAGCGGGACAGGGACTTTGCTTGGCGATCAGCCCCAGCATTTT. Translation gives CSASGTGTLLGDQPQHF. J is TRBJ1-5 and V is TRBV20-1; 9 bases match TRBD1. Germline V lookup: CDR1 DFQATT, CDR2 SNEGSKA (reference sequence). This CDR3 is built from 17 residues. Trimming took 3 bases from V and 5 from J; bases not matched to a gene: 14.

This chain joins TRBV4-3 and TRBJ1-3; D might be TRBD1 (5 bases). Trimming left V 0 bases short and J 0 bases short, with 9 bases between. This CDR3 is built from 16 residues. Germline V gives CDR1 LGHNA, CDR2 YSLEER. CDR3 protein: CASSQDDSFSGNTIYF. For the CDR3, the DNA is TGCGCCAGCAGCCAAGATGACAGTTTCTCTGGAAACACCATATATTTT.